This T cell receptor (beta chain) was found in a study of blood T cell repertoires in COVID-19. At the level of the study: The origin of the acute and convalescent COVID-19 samples was the United States, Italy and Spain. Sources were T cells, B-cell-depleted T cells, or PBMCs; the material itself was cDNA or gDNA.

Authors' processing steps: Quantification of nucleated cells was approximated via reference gene primer amplification. Repertoires were generated with immunoSEQ multiplex PCR, while TCRdb's copy carries only in-frame clones and drops some. The V and J calls and clone size come from that table; D and trimming were worked out from the DNA. The data hold 88,000 or so clones, with 70% to 80% observed a single time. Germline V gene sequence: CDR1 MRHNA, CDR2 SNTAGT. The CDR3 covers 16 residues. J was trimmed by 0 bases and V by 8 bases; bases with no gene match: 7. This clonotype originated in a human donor in a cohort sampled during active COVID-19. The V call is TRBV6-4, the J call TRBJ1-6; 7 bases are a match to TRBD1. Sequenced input: peripheral blood. The CDR3 sequence is CASRGQLGSYNSPLHF. Here the CDR3 DNA reads TGTGCCAGCCGGGGACAGTTAGGCTCCTATAATTCACCCCTCCACTTT.